This TCR beta chain originates from a study of blood T cells in healthy people across ages. Germline V lookup: CDR1 SGHDT, CDR2 YYEEEE. J was trimmed by 8 bases and V by 0 bases; bases with no gene match: 17. The CDR3 covers 19 residues. A second PCR, run for roughly 7 to 11 cycles, used a sample-barcoded 5' primer plus a J-beta primer mix. Using its own MiXCR run on the 5' RACE reads, TCRdb lists one record per CDR3 protein. The top ten clones hold around a fifth of a sample with about 730,000 distinct CDR3 sequences, 43% of them seen once. The sequence was collected from an older woman in good health. The gene calls are TRBV5-6 and TRBJ2-1, with 10 nucleotides matching TRBD2. The sample consisted of blood. In nucleotides, the CDR3 is TGTGCCAGCAGCTTGGAAGAGGGGTTAGCTAGCGGGAGTGGGCATGAGCAGTTCTTC. This sequence encodes CASSLEEGLASGSGHEQFF.